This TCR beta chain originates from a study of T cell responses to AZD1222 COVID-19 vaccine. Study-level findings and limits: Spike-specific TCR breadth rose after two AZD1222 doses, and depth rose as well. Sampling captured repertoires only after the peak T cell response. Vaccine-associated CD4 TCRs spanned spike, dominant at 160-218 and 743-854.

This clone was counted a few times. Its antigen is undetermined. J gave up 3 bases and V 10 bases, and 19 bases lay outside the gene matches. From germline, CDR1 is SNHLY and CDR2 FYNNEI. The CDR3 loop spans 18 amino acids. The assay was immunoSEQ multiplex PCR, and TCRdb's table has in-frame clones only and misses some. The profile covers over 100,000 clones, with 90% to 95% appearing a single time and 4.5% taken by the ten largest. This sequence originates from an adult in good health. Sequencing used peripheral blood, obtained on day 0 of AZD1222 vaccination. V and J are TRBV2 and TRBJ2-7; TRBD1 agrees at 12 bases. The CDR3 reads CATSRGTGGDLMLYEQYF. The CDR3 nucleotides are TGTGCCACCTCAAGAGGGACAGGGGGCGACCTTATGCTCTACGAGCAGTACTTC. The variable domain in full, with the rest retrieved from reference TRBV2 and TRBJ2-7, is EPEVTQTPSHQVTQMGQEVILRCVPISNHLYFYWYRQILGQKVEFLVSFYNNEISEKSEIFDDQFSVERPDGSNFTLKIRSTKLEDSAMYFCATSRGTGGDLMLYEQYFGPGTRLTVT.